This TCR beta chain was profiled in a study of blood T cells in healthy people across ages. PCR was performed a second time for about 7 to 11 cycles using a sample-barcoded 5' primer and a J-beta primer mix. TCRdb reprocessed the 5' RACE reads with MiXCR, giving one entry per CDR3 protein. The sample consists of around 1,000,000 distinct CDR3 sequences, around 25% of them appearing once. V was shortened by 3 bases and J by 0 bases, with 1 base between the two germline ends. CDR1 KGHDR and CDR2 SFDVKD come from the germline V gene. The CDR3 contains 12 residues. Per sample, no less than 5.5 micrograms of total RNA were extracted. The same sample was also studied in work on T cells of mothers and their children.

The sequence derives from a girl aged 2-10 years in good health. The material sequenced was blood. The chain is built from TRBV24-1 and TRBJ2-5; D gene uncertain. This CDR3 is CATSDDQETQYF. CDR3 DNA sequence: TGTGCCACCAGTGATGACCAAGAGACCCAGTACTTC.